This T cell receptor beta chain was captured in a study of blood T cell repertoires in COVID-19. The overall study: Specimens from acute and convalescent COVID-19 originated in the United States, Italy and Spain. The analysed material was cDNA or gDNA that came from T cells, B-cell-depleted T cells, or PBMCs.

Germline-derived CDR1 and CDR2 are SGHTS and YDEGEE. Germline trimming cut 4 bases from V and 3 bases from J; bases unmatched to any gene: 9. This CDR3 is built from 16 residues. Profiling relied on immunoSEQ multiplex PCR, and the TCRdb table lists in-frame clones only, not all of them. The sample shows 200,000 to 250,000 clones, 88% of them seen only once. The rearrangement joins TRBV5-8 to TRBJ2-1, with 8 bases fitting TRBD1. The sequence was obtained from a woman aged 30 to 39 with COVID-19, enrolled during active disease. The material sequenced was peripheral blood. CDR3 DNA sequence: TGTGCCAGCAGCCGACTCGGGACAGGTCTCTACAATGAGCAGTTCTTC. Translation gives CASSRLGTGLYNEQFF.